Shown below are 2 T cell receptor beta chains from a single sample sequenced in a study of blood T cell repertoires in COVID-19. The repertoire was sequenced with immunoSEQ multiplex PCR; TCRdb's copy has only in-frame clones and lacks some. The data show about 210,000 clones, with 65% to 90% seen just once and around 9% held by the top ten. Sequences were obtained from PBMCs or T cells enriched from blood (not recorded which). The receptors originated from a woman aged 45-65 years with acute COVID-19.

The genes are TRBV11-2 and TRBJ2-7, with TRBD2 identical over 11 bases. This CDR3 comprises 16 residues. V lost 5 bases, J lost 7 bases, and 13 bases stayed unmatched. The germline CDR1 and CDR2 sequences are SGHAT and FQNNGV. The chain's CDR3 is CASSVFSGRAGGEQYF. The CDR3 DNA reads as TGTGCCAGCAGCGTTTTTAGCGGGAGGGCCGGAGGAGAGCAGTACTTC.

This clone came up a few times. CDR3 region: CASSLGGRAEQFF. The CDR3 DNA follows: TGTGCCAGCAGCTTAGGGGGGAGGGCTGAGCAGTTCTTC. The genes are TRBV11-2 and TRBJ2-1; 7 bases are shared with TRBD2. Germline V gives CDR1 SGHAT, CDR2 FQNNGV. The CDR3 loop spans 13 amino acids. With 1 base clipped from V and 9 bases from J, the junction kept 3 bases outside the gene matches.